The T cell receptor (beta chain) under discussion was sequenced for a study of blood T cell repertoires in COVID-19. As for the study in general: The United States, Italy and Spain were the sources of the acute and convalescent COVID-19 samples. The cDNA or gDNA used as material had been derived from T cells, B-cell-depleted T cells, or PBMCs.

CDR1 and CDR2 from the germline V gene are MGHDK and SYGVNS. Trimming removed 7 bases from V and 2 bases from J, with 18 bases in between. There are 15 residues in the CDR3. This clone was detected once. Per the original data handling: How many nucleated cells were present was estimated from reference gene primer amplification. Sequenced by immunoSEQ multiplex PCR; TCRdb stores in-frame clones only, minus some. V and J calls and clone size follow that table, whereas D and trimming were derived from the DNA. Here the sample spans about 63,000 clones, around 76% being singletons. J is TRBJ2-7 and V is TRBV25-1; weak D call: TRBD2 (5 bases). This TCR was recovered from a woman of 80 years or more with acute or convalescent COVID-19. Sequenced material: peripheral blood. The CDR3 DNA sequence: TGTGCCAGCAACCCTGCGGGTCCTTCACCCTACGAGCAGTACTTC. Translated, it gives CASNPAGPSPYEQYF.